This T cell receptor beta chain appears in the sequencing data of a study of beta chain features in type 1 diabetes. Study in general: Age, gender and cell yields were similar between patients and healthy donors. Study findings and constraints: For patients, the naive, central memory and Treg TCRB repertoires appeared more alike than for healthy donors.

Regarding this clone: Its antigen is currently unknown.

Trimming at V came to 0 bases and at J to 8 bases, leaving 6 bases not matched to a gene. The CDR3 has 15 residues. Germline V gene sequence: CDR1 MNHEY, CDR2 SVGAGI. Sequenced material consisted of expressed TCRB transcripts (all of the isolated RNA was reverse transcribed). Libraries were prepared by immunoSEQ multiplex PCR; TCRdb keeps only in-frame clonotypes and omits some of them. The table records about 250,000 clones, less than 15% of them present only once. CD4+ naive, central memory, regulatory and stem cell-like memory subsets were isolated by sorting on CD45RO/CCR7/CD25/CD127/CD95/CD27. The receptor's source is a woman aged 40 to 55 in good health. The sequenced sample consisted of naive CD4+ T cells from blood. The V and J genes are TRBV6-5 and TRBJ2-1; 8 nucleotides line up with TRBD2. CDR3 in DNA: TGTGCCAGCAGTTACTCGACACTAGCGGCGTATGAGCAGTTCTTC. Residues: CASSYSTLAAYEQFF.